The T cell receptor (beta chain) described here comes from a study of T cells expressing NK-cell markers. TCRdb reprocessed the 5' RACE reads and stores each CDR3 protein as one record, lacking DNA. In total, the table holds approximately 420,000 distinct CDR3 sequences. A remark on this clonotype: Its cognate antigen is unknown.

Study-wide results and caveats: The study found these clonotypes also leading the CD3+CD56-NKG2C+ fraction in a handful of donors.

CDR3 size: 16 residues. Looked up from germline, CDR1 is SGHAT and CDR2 is FQNNGV. V usage is TRBV11-2 and J usage is TRBJ2-7; the TRBD2 assignment by TCRdb is unverifiable without DNA. The source is a woman aged 50 to 65 in good health. The sequencing sample was made of blood T cells: a sorted CD56 or NKG2C T cell subset, CD4+ or CD8+ T cells, or bulk PBMC T cells (not recorded which). The CDR3 reads CASSLGDLARAYEQYF.